This T cell receptor (beta chain) was recovered during a study of shared clonotypes between healthy human individuals. Study in general: Three plates were used per donor for CD4 naive, three for CD4 memory, two for CD8 naive and one for CD8 memory.

The donor cohort consisted entirely of Caucasian adults residing in Nashville, Tennessee. Investigators divided CD4+ cells into CD45RA+ naive and CD45RA-negative memory subsets. TCRdb's copy holds only in-frame clones and misses some; the assay was immunoSEQ multiplex PCR. The sample holds 950,000 to 1,300,000 clones, roughly 80% seen once. The V and J ends lost 7 bases and 5 bases respectively, with 17 bases between them. The CDR3 totals 13 residues. Germline V gene lookup returns CDR1 GTSNPN and CDR2 SVGIG (reference sequence). The TCR sequence derives from a man between 18 and 29 years old in good health. Input material: memory CD4+ T cells sorted from blood. Subset defined: CD45RA-negative fraction. The chain recombines TRBV30 with TRBJ1-1; possibly TRBD1 for D (5 bases). This CDR3 is CASGHGGGTEAFF. The CDR3 region has the DNA TGTGCCTCCGGCCACGGGGGGGGGACTGAAGCTTTCTTT.